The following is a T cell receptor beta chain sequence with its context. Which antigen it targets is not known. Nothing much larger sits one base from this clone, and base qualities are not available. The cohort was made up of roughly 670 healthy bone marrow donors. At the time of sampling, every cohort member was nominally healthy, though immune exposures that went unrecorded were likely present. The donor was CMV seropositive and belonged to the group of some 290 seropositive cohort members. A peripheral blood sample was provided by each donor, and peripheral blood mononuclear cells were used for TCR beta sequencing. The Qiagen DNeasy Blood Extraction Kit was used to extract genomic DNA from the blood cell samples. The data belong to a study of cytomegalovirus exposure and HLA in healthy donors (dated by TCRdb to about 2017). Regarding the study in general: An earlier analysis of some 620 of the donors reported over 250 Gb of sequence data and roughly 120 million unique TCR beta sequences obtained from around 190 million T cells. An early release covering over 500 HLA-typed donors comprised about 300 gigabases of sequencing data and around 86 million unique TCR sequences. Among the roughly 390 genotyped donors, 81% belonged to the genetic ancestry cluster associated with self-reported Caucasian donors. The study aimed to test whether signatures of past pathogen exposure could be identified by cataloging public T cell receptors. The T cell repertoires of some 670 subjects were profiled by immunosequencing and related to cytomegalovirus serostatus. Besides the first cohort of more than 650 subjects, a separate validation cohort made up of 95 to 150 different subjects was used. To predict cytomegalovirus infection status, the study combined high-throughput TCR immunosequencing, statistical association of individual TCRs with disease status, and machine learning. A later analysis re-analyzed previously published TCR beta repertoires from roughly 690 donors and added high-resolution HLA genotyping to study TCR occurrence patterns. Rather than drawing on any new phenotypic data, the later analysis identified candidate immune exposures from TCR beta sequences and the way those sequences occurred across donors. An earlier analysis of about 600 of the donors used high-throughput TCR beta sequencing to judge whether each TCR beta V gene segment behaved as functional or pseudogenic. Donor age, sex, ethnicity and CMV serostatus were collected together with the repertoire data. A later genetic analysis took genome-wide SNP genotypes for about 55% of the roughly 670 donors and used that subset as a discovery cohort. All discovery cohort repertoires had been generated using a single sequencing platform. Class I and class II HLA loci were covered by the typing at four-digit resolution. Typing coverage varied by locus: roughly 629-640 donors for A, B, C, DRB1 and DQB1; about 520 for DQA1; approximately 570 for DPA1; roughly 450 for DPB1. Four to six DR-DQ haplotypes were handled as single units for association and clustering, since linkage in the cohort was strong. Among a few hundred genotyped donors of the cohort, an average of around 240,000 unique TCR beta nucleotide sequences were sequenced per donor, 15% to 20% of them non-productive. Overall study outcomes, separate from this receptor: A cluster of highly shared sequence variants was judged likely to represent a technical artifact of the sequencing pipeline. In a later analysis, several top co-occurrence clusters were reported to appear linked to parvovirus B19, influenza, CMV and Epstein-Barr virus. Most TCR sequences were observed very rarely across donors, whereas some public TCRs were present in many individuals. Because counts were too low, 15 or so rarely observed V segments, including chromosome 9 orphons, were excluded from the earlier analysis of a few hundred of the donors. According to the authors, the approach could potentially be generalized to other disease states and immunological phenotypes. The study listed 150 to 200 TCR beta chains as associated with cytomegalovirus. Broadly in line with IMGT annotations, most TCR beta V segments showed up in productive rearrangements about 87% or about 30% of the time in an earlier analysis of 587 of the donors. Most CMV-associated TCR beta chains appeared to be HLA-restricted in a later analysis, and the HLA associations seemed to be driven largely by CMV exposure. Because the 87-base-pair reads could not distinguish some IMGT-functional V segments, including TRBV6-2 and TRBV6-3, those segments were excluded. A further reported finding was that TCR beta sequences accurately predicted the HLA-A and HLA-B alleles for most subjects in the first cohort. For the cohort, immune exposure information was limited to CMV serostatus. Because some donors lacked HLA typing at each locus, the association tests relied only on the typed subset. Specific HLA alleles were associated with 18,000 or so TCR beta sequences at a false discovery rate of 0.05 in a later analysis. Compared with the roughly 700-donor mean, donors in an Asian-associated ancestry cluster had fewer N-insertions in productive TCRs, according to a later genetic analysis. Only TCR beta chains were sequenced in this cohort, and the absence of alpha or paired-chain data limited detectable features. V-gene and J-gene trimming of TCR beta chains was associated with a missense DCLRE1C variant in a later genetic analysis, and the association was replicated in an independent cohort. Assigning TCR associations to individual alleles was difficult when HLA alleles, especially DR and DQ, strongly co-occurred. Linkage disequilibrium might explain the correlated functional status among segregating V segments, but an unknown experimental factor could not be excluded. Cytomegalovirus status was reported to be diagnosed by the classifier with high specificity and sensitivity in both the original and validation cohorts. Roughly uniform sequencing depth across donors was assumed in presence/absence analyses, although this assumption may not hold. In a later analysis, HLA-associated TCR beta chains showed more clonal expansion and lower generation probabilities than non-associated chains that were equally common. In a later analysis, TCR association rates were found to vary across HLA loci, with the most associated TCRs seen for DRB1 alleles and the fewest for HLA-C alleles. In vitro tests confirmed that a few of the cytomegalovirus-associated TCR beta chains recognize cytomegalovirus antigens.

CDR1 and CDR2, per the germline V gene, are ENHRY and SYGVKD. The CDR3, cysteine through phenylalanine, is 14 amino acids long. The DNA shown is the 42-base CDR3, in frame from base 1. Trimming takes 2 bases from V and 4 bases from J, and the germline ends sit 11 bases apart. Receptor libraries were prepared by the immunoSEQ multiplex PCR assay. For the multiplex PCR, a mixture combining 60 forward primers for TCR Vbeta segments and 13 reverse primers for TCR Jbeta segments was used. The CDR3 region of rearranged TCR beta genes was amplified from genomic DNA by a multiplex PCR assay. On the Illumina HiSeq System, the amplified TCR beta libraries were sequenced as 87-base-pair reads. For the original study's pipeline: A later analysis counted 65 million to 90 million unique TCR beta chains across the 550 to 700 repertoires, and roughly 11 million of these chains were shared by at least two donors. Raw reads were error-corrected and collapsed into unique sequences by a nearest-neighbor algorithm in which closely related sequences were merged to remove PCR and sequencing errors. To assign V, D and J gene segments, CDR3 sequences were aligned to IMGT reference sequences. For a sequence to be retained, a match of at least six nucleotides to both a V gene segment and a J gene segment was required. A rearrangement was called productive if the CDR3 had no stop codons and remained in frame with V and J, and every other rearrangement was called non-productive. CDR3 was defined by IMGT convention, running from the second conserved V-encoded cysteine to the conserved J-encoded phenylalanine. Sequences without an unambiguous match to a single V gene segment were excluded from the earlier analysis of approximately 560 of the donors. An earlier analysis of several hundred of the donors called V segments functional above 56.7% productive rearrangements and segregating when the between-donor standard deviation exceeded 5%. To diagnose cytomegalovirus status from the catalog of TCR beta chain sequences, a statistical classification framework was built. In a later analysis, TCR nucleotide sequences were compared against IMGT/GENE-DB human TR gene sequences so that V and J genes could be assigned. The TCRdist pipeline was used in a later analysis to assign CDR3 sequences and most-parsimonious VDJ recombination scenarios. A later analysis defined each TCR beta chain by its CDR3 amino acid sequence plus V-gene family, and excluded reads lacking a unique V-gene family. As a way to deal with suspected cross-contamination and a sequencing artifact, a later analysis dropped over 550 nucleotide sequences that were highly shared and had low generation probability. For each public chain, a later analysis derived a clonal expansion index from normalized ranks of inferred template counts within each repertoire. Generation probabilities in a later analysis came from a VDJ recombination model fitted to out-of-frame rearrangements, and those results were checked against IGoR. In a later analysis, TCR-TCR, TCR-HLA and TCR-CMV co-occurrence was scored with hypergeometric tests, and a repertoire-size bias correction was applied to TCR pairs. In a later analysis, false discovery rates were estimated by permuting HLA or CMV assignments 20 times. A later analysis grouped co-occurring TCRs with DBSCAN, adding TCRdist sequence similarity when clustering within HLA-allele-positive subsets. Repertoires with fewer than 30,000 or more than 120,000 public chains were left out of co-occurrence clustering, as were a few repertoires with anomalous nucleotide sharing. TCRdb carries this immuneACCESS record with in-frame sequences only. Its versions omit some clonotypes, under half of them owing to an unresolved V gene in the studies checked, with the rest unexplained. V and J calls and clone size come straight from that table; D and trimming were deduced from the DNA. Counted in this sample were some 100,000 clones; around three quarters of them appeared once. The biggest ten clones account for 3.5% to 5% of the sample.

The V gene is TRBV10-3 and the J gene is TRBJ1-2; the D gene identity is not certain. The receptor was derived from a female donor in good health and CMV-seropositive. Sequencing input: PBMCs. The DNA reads TGTGCCATCAGTGAGCCTTCTGTCGGCTATGGCTACACCTTC. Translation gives CAISEPSVGYGYTF.